These 25 T cell receptor beta chains were sequenced from one sample in a study of identical twins. TCRdb called the 5' RACE reads again in MiXCR, with one record for every CDR3 protein. The table has roughly 720,000 distinct CDR3 sequences, about 20% seen once; the top ten hold about an eighth. This same sample was also taken into another study, of T cells expressing NK-cell markers.

Sequencing was performed on PBMCs. The receptors were sampled from a woman aged 18-29 years in good health.

The chain couples TRBV11-2 to TRBJ2-2; 9 bases align to TRBD1. CDR1 SGHAT and CDR2 FQNNGV come from the germline V gene. CDR3 length: 16 amino acids. The junction had 9 bases not matched to a gene; V was cut back by 5 bases and J by 5 bases. CDR3 in DNA: TGTGCCAGCAGCGGCCGGGACAGGGAAGGTACCGGGGAGCTGTTTTTT. It is translated as CASSGRDREGTGELFF.

This clonotype was seen a handful of times. For the CDR3, the DNA is TGTGCCAGCAGCCTTTCCCCGGGACTCCTCATCTACAATGAGCAGTTCTTC. Translating it yields CASSLSPGLLIYNEQFF. The rearrangement links TRBV7-9 to TRBJ2-1; TRBD2 might be the D (6 bases). V lost 5 bases to trimming and J lost 3 bases, with 20 bases between them. There are 17 residues in the CDR3. The germline gives CDR1 SEHNR, CDR2 FQNEAQ (reference sequence). Complete variable domain (other parts from reference TRBV7-9 and TRBJ2-1): DTGVSQNPRHKITKRGQNVTFRCDPISEHNRLYWYRQTLGQGPEFLTYFQNEAQLEKSRLLSDRFSAERPKGSFSTLEIQRTEQGDSAMYLCASSLSPGLLIYNEQFFGPGTRLTVL.

The chain links TRBV11-2 to TRBJ2-7; 7 positions agree with TRBD1. V lost 5 bases and J lost 1; bases outside the gene matches: 8. The germline gives CDR1 SGHAT, CDR2 FQNNGV. The CDR3 contains 15 residues. The CDR3 loop is CASSHYRGPSYEQYF. CDR3 DNA: TGTGCCAGCAGCCACTACAGGGGACCTTCCTACGAGCAGTACTTC.

The chain links TRBV29-1 to TRBJ1-1; TRBD1 matches at 7 bases. Germline CDR1 SQVTM, CDR2 ANQGSEA. The CDR3 runs 14 residues. J was trimmed by 3 bases and V by 6 bases; bases with no gene match: 10. The CDR3 DNA sequence: TGCAGCGTCCTCTTTTACGGGACAGACACTGAAGCTTTCTTT. It is translated as CSVLFYGTDTEAFF.

This clonotype was recorded a few times. The chain recombines TRBV2 with TRBJ2-3; TRBD1 might be the D (6 bases). Per the germline V gene, CDR1 is SNHLY and CDR2 is FYNNEI. The CDR3 runs 15 residues. V was clipped by 7 bases and J by 4 bases, with 18 bases between them. The CDR3 protein is CASNREQWAADTQYF. CDR3 bases: TGTGCCAGCAACAGGGAACAGTGGGCCGCAGATACGCAGTATTTT.

In this sample, this clonotype turned up a few times. The chain is built from TRBV5-1 and TRBJ2-5; D uncertain. V was cut by 2 bases and J by 6 bases, with 8 bases left in between. There are 12 residues in the CDR3. Germline CDR1 reads SGHRS; CDR2 reads YFSETQ. CDR3 in DNA: TGCGCCAGCAGCTTCGGTGGGAAGACCCAGTACTTC. Its translation is CASSFGGKTQYF. The variable domain in full, with the rest retrieved from reference TRBV5-1 and TRBJ2-5, is KAGVTQTPRYLIKTRGQQVTLSCSPISGHRSVSWYQQTPGQGLQFLFEYFSETQRNKGNFPGRFSGRQFSNSRSEMNVSTLELGDSALYLCASSFGGKTQYFGPGTRLLVL.

DNA for the CDR3: TGCGCCAGCAGTGAGACGAAGCCCAACCGCTTCTCCGGGGAGCTGTTTTTT. It specifies CASSETKPNRFSGELFF. This chain uses TRBV10-1 with TRBJ2-2; D remains ambiguous. V shed 2 bases and J shed 6 bases, with 19 bases lying between them. Germline V gives CDR1 WNHNN, CDR2 SYGVQD (reference sequence). This CDR3 has 17 residues.

The chain joins TRBV5-5 to TRBJ2-1; D not resolved. The CDR3 spans 13 residues. Germline V gene data show CDR1 as SGHKS and CDR2 as YYEKEE (reference sequence). V was cut by 2 bases and J by 9 bases, with 12 bases left in between. The CDR3 region has the DNA TGTGCCAGCAGCTTATTCTCTCGAGGTGAGCAGTTCTTC. This sequence encodes CASSLFSRGEQFF.

The V and J genes are TRBV7-2 and TRBJ2-7; the D call may be TRBD1 or TRBD2 (6 bases each). Trimming removed 5 bases from V and 4 bases from J, with 12 bases in between. The CDR3 is 13 amino acids. CDR1 and CDR2 from the germline V gene are SGHTA and FQGNSA. CDR3 in amino acids: CASSNWGAYEQYF. The CDR3 DNA reads as TGTGCCAGCAGCAACTGGGGGGCGTACGAGCAGTACTTC.

This clonotype was observed a few times. This chain connects TRBV20-1 to TRBJ2-7, with TRBD2 matching over 8 bases. With 3 bases clipped from V and 0 bases from J, the junction kept 7 bases outside the gene matches. The CDR3 runs to 15 residues. Per germline, CDR1 DFQATT and CDR2 SNEGSKA (reference sequence). The CDR3 region has the DNA TGCAGTGCTAGGGGGGACGCGGGGGGCTCCTACGAGCAGTACTTC. It encodes CSARGDAGGSYEQYF.

This clonotype has more than one count but fewer than ten. The chain has TRBV6-5 and TRBJ2-7; D unclear. Germline CDR1 MNHEY, CDR2 SVGAGI. This CDR3 has 15 residues. V dropped 1 base and J dropped 2 bases, with 12 bases sitting between them. The CDR3 DNA sequence: TGTGCCAGCAGTTACTACCCCGGGCCTACCTACGAGCAGTACTTC. This encodes CASSYYPGPTYEQYF.

This clonotype was picked up many times. CDR3: CASSLSRIPTYEQYF. DNA of the CDR3: TGTGCCAGCAGCCTGAGCCGGATTCCCACCTACGAGCAGTACTTC. This chain uses TRBV12-3 or TRBV12-4 with TRBJ2-7; D remains unclear. This CDR3 region has 15 residues. V dropped 6 bases and J dropped 2 bases, with 17 bases sitting between them.

This clonotype has just a few counts. The CDR3 region is CASSLAPRANSPLHF. In DNA, the CDR3 is TGTGCCAGCAGCTTAGCTCCCAGGGCGAATTCACCCCTCCACTTT. This chain links TRBV11-2 with TRBJ1-6; maybe TRBD1 (5 bases). Germline values: CDR1 SGHAT, CDR2 FQNNGV. This CDR3 is built from 15 residues. The V and J ends lost 1 base and 7 bases respectively, with 11 bases between them.

The chain is built from TRBV6-1 and TRBJ2-7; weak D call: TRBD2 (5 bases). The CDR3 is made up of 14 amino acids. CDR1 is MNHNS, CDR2 SASEGT, per germline. The V end lost 5 bases, the J end lost 6 bases, and 17 bases lay between the germline ends. The CDR3 reads CASSPPPRGGEQYF. Here the CDR3 DNA reads TGTGCCAGCAGTCCACCCCCCCGGGGTGGCGAGCAGTACTTC.

This clonotype showed up just a few times. The chain recombines TRBV5-1 with TRBJ2-2; 8 bases are shared with TRBD2. The CDR3 is 15 residues long. The junction had 3 bases not matched to a gene; V was cut back by 1 base and J by 4 bases. From germline, CDR1 is SGHRS and CDR2 YFSETQ. CDR3 residues: CASSLKREFTGELFF. CDR3 in DNA: TGCGCCAGCAGCTTGAAGCGGGAGTTCACCGGGGAGCTGTTTTTT.

V gene TRBV27 combines with J gene TRBJ2-5; D is undetermined. Trimming took off 5 bases at V and 1 base at J, with 8 bases between the two ends. Germline-derived CDR1 and CDR2 are MNHEY and SMNVEV (reference sequence). This CDR3 is built from 13 residues. The CDR3 DNA reads TGTGCCAGCAGTGTGAGAATCCAAGAGACCCAGTACTTC. Its translation: CASSVRIQETQYF.

The chain employs TRBV20-1 and TRBJ1-4; TRBD1 aligns across 9 bases. CDR3 length equals 15 residues. J gave up 5 bases and V 4 bases, and 8 bases lay outside the gene matches. Germline V gives CDR1 DFQATT, CDR2 SNEGSKA (reference sequence). In DNA, the CDR3 is TGCAGTGCTACCCTCCCCGGGACAGGGAATGAAAAACTGTTTTTT. Protein product: CSATLPGTGNEKLFF.

The gene calls are TRBV12-3 or TRBV12-4 and TRBJ1-4; no definite D call. Trimming took 3 bases from V and 0 from J, leaving 5 bases between them. The CDR3 runs 14 residues. The CDR3 protein is CASSFWATNEKLFF. CDR3 DNA: TGTGCCAGCAGTTTCTGGGCAACTAATGAAAAACTGTTTTTT.

This clonotype came up once. CDR3 loop: CSARDPQGEPQHF. The CDR3 DNA is TGCAGTGCTAGAGATCCTCAGGGCGAGCCCCAGCATTTT. The chain couples TRBV20-1 to TRBJ1-5; tentatively, D is TRBD1 (5 bases). In germline, CDR1 is DFQATT, CDR2 SNEGSKA (reference sequence). This CDR3 is built from 13 residues. V shed 0 bases and J shed 8 bases, with 11 bases lying between them.

The chain is built from TRBV29-1 and TRBJ2-1, with D unclear. Between the trimmed V and J ends, which lost 2 bases and 13 bases, there was a span of 6 bases. Germline V gene data show CDR1 as SQVTM and CDR2 as ANQGSEA. CDR3 length equals 9 residues. The CDR3 DNA is TGCAGCGTTGAACTCAAACAGTTCTTC. Encoded protein: CSVELKQFF.

The genes are TRBV5-1 and TRBJ1-1; possible D gene TRBD1, 6 bases. The CDR3 totals 14 residues. From germline, CDR1 is SGHRS and CDR2 YFSETQ. Trimming shortened V by 0 bases and J by 3 bases, and 9 bases separated the two germline ends. DNA of the CDR3: TGCGCCAGCAGCTTGGGAGGGGGAGACACTGAAGCTTTCTTT. It yields the protein CASSLGGGDTEAFF.

This clonotype was recorded many times. The rearrangement joins TRBV5-1 to TRBJ1-1; a possible D gene is TRBD1 (6 bases). Germline assignment: CDR1 SGHRS and CDR2 YFSETQ. CDR3 length equals 14 residues. V shed 1 base and J shed 6 bases, with 13 bases lying between them. Here the CDR3 reads CASSLTAGAPEAFF. The CDR3 DNA follows: TGCGCCAGCAGCTTGACGGCAGGGGCTCCTGAAGCTTTCTTT.

In regard to this clonotype: Being one base from a much bigger clone, this may be a read error. The chain is built from TRBV4-3 and TRBJ2-1; 9 bases are shared with TRBD2. The length of the CDR3 is 17 residues. Germline CDR1 reads LGHNA; CDR2 reads YSLEER. For the CDR3, the DNA is TGCGCCAGCAGCCAAGAGTCCGGCGGGAGGGCCTACAATGGGCAGTTCTTC. Translating gives CASSQESGGRAYNGQFF.

This clonotype turned up a few times. The chain combines TRBV2 with TRBJ2-1, with 11 bases fitting TRBD2. The germline V gene encodes CDR1 SNHLY and CDR2 FYNNEI. Trimming removed 4 bases from V and 7 bases from J; junction bases left unmatched: 15. The length of the CDR3 is 18 residues. DNA for the CDR3: TGTGCCAGCAGTGCCAAACTCTTACTAGCGGGAGAAGGTAATGAGCAGTTCTTC. Translation gives CASSAKLLLAGEGNEQFF.

This chain joins TRBV12-3 or TRBV12-4 and TRBJ2-3; D might be TRBD2 (6 bases). Between the trimmed V and J ends, which lost 3 bases and 5 bases, there was a span of 18 bases. The CDR3 runs to 16 residues. CDR3 sequence: CASSFLIGSTGDTQYF. The DNA for the CDR3 is TGTGCCAGCAGTTTTCTGATCGGGAGTACGGGAGATACGCAGTATTTT.